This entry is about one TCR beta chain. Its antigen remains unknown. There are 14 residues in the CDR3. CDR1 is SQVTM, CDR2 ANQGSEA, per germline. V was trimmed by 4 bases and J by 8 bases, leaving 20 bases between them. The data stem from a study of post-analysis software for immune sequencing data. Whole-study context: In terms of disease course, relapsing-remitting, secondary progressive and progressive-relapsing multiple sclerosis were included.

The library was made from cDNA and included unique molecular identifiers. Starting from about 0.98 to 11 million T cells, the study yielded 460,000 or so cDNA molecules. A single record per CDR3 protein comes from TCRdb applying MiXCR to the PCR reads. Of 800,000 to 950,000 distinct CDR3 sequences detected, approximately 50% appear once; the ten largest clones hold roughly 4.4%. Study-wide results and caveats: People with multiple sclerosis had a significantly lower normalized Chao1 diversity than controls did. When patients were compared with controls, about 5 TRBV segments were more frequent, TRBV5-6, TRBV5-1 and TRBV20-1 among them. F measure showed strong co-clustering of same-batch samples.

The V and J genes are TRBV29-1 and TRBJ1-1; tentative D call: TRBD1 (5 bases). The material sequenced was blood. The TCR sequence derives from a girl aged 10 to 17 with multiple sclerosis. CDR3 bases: TGCAGCGTTGCCCGTGGGGGGATGGGCACAGAAGCTTTCTTT. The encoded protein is CSVARGGMGTEAFF.